The clone carrying this T cell receptor beta chain was seen at least ten times. Germline V gene lookup returns CDR1 SGHTA and CDR2 FQGNSA. V shed 1 base and J shed 6 bases, with 7 bases lying between them. This CDR3 contains 13 residues. This record belongs to a study of spatial heterogeneity in lung cancer. Unique molecular identifiers, one per molecule, were present on every TCR cDNA molecule. TCRdb independently ran MiXCR on the 5' RACE reads; one entry per CDR3 protein. The sample has tens of thousands of distinct CDR3 sequences; about 20% are singletons. Time point noted: sample taken at primary tumor resection. Unsorted tumor, nontumor lung tissue or cryopreserved PBMC supplied the whole RNA.

This chain links TRBV7-2 with TRBJ2-1; tentative D call: TRBD1 (5 bases). The TCR was taken from a male donor with early-stage non-small cell lung cancer. Here the sequenced sample was PBMCs, taken at surgery. The CDR3: CASSLGQSNEQFF. CDR3 sequence (DNA): TGTGCCAGCAGCTTAGGACAGTCCAATGAGCAGTTCTTC.